Shown below are 4 T cell receptor beta chains from a single sample sequenced in a study of Ad26.COV2.S vaccination and SARS-CoV-2 variants. Treatment defined: some 20 received Ad26.COV2.S at low or high dose, single or two shots; 5 received placebo; per-sample allocation not given. Collection of the samples took place on day 63 after the first injection of vaccine or placebo. TCRdb keeps only in-frame clones here, not all; method: immunoSEQ multiplex PCR. The data contain roughly 680,000 clones, approximately 88% of them singletons. Specimen: peripheral blood, collected in a trial of Ad26.COV2.S vaccine versus placebo. These TCRs come from a person between 18 and 65 years old who received the Ad26.COV2.S COVID-19 vaccine or a placebo.

Worth noting for this clone: Additional DNA sequences in this sample encode the identical CDR3. The chain links TRBV7-2 to TRBJ1-5, with D uncertain. V was cut by 1 base and J by 3 bases, with 10 bases left in between. CDR1 and CDR2 (germline): SGHTA, FQGNSA. The CDR3 consists of 15 residues. CDR3 protein: CASSLEGTSNQPQHF. CDR3 DNA sequence: TGTGCCAGCAGCTTAGAGGGCACCTCCAATCAGCCCCAGCATTTT. The full variable domain, completed using reference TRBV7-2 and TRBJ1-5, is GAGVSQSPSNKVTEKGKDVELRCDPISGHTALYWYRQSLGQGLEFLIYFQGNSAPDKSGLPSDRFSAERTGGSVSTLTIQRTQQEDSAVYLCASSLEGTSNQPQHFGDGTRLSIL.

This chain uses TRBV4-1 with TRBJ1-4; D gene ambiguous. V lost 1 base, J lost 0 bases, and 15 bases lay in between. The CDR3 is 18 residues long. The germline CDR1 and CDR2 sequences are MGHRA and YSYEKL. The CDR3 loop is CASSQVSESYATNEKLFF. CDR3 sequence (DNA): TGCGCCAGCAGCCAAGTGTCCGAAAGCTATGCAACTAATGAAAAACTGTTTTTT.

The chain carries TRBV14 and TRBJ1-5; 11 bases are a match to TRBD1. The CDR3 extends over 16 amino acids. The trim removed 5 bases at V and 11 bases at J, leaving 14 bases unmatched. Germline V gene lookup returns CDR1 SGHDN and CDR2 FVKESK. The CDR3 sequence: CASSGRTGGILKTQHF. For the CDR3, the DNA is TGTGCCAGCAGCGGCCGGACAGGGGGCATTTTAAAGACCCAGCATTTT.

This rearrangement joins TRBV4-1 to TRBJ1-2; 9 bases are shared with TRBD1. The V gene's germline CDR1 is MGHRA and CDR2 YSYEKL. The CDR3 spans 15 residues. Trimming removed 3 bases from V and 5 bases from J; junction bases left unmatched: 7. In nucleotides, the CDR3 is TGCGCCAGCAGCCACGCCGGGACAGGGACGTATGGCTACACCTTC. As protein: CASSHAGTGTYGYTF.